This entry lists 20 T cell receptor beta chains sequenced from one sample in a study of blood T cell repertoires in COVID-19. The data were produced by immunoSEQ multiplex PCR, yet TCRdb's version contains in-frame clones alone and is incomplete. Here the sample spans about 150,000 clones, around 84% being singletons. The sequenced material came from peripheral blood. Receptor source: a man aged 65-85 years with acute or convalescent COVID-19.

The sample holds one count of this clone. The rearrangement joins TRBV6-1 to TRBJ1-2, with D possibly being TRBD1 (6 bases). Germline V gene data show CDR1 as MNHNS and CDR2 as SASEGT. V was trimmed by 1 base and J by 2 bases, leaving 8 bases between them. The CDR3 is made up of 14 amino acids. The CDR3 region has the DNA TGTGCCAGCAGTGAAGGGGGGGGCAACTATGGCTACACCTTC. Its protein product is CASSEGGGNYGYTF.

Written as DNA, the CDR3 is TGTGCCAGCAGCCACGTAGCCCCGGGGGGCACAGATACGCAGTATTTT. Translation gives CASSHVAPGGTDTQYF. The gene calls are TRBV3-1 (or the pseudogene TRBV3-2) and TRBJ2-3; a weak D match, TRBD2 (6 bases). CDR1 and CDR2 from the germline V gene are LGHDT and YNNKEL (reference sequence). The CDR3 is 16 amino acids. The germline V and J ends were trimmed by 3 bases and 1 base, with 14 bases remaining between them.

The chain recombines TRBV5-1 with TRBJ2-1, with 10 bases that match TRBD1. V dropped 4 bases and J dropped 8; count of bases not matched to a gene: 6. The CDR3 runs to 14 residues. CDR1 is SGHRS, CDR2 YFSETQ, per germline. The CDR3 sequence: CASSTGQGRDEQFF. The CDR3 nucleotides are TGCGCCAGCAGCACGGGACAGGGGCGGGATGAGCAGTTCTTC. The variable domain in full, completed from reference TRBV5-1 and TRBJ2-1, reads KAGVTQTPRYLIKTRGQQVTLSCSPISGHRSVSWYQQTPGQGLQFLFEYFSETQRNKGNFPGRFSGRQFSNSRSEMNVSTLELGDSALYLCASSTGQGRDEQFFGPGTRLTVL.

The chain employs TRBV5-1 and TRBJ2-3, with TRBD2 as a possible D gene (5 bases). Germline CDR1 is SGHRS and CDR2 is YFSETQ. The length of the CDR3 is 15 residues. The V end lost 0 bases, the J end lost 5 bases, and 13 bases lay between the germline ends. Written as DNA, the CDR3 is TGCGCCAGCAGCTTGGTTCCGGGAACCGGAGATACGCAGTATTTT. This codes for CASSLVPGTGDTQYF.

J is TRBJ1-2 and V is TRBV30; TRBD1 is a possible D gene (5 bases). The CDR3 totals 11 residues. Germline V CDR1 and CDR2: GTSNPN, SVGIG (reference sequence). Trimming removed 7 bases at V and 2 bases at J, with 8 bases between. The CDR3 protein is CAFGGNYGYTF. The CDR3 region has the DNA TGTGCCTTTGGGGGGAACTATGGCTACACCTTC.

The chain carries TRBV7-8 and TRBJ2-7; perhaps TRBD2 as D (5 bases). V was cut by 6 bases and J by 4 bases, with 13 bases left in between. The CDR3 is 13 amino acids. Germline-derived CDR1 and CDR2 are SGHVS and FQNEAQ. CDR3: CASRRSSSYEQYF. The CDR3, as DNA: TGTGCCAGCAGACGGTCTAGCTCGTACGAGCAGTACTTC. Full variable domain (rest looked up from reference TRBV7-8 and TRBJ2-7): GAGVSQSPRYKVAKRGQDVALRCDPISGHVSLFWYQQALGQGPEFLTYFQNEAQLDKSGLPSDRFFAERPEGSVSTLKIQRTQQEDSAVYLCASRRSSSYEQYFGPGTRLTVT.

The chain carries TRBV28 and TRBJ2-7; TRBD1 agrees at 7 bases. Looked up from germline, CDR1 is MDHEN and CDR2 is SYDVKM. J gave up 2 bases and V 6 bases, and 1 base lay outside the gene matches. This CDR3 is built from 12 residues. The CDR3 reads CASRGQTYEQYF. DNA of the CDR3: TGTGCCAGCAGGGGACAGACCTACGAGCAGTACTTC.

The genes are TRBV3-1 (or the pseudogene TRBV3-2) and TRBJ2-7; 12 bases match TRBD2. The CDR3 extends over 16 amino acids. J gave up 3 bases and V 7 bases, and 10 bases lay outside the gene matches. Germline assignment: CDR1 LGHDT and CDR2 YNNKEL (reference sequence). CDR3 DNA sequence: TGTGCCAGCACCGCAACCAGGACTAGCGGGATCTACGAGCAGTACTTC. It specifies CASTATRTSGIYEQYF.

The chain employs TRBV11-3 and TRBJ2-5; tentatively, D is TRBD1 (6 bases). The ends were cut back, 1 base at V and 4 bases at J, with 13 bases in the middle. The CDR3 length is 15 residues. Germline V gives CDR1 SGHNT, CDR2 YENEEA. CDR3 sequence: CASSLASGAAETQYF. In nucleotides, the CDR3 is TGTGCCAGCAGCTTAGCCTCAGGGGCGGCAGAGACCCAGTACTTC.

The V call is TRBV9, the J call TRBJ2-5; a weak D match, TRBD2 (7 bases). The CDR3 covers 15 residues. The germline V gene has CDR1 SGDLS and CDR2 YYNGEE. With 0 bases removed from V and 5 bases from J, the gap between germline ends came to 14 bases. CDR3 residues: CASSVAGGLGETQYF. The DNA for the CDR3 is TGTGCCAGCAGCGTAGCGGGGGGCCTGGGGGAGACCCAGTACTTC.

V usage is TRBV18 and J usage is TRBJ1-2; 9 bases are a match to TRBD1. Germline values: CDR1 KGHSH, CDR2 LQKENI. V was pared by 6 bases and J by 2 bases, with 4 bases of the junction left unmatched. This CDR3 spans 14 amino acids. CDR3 bases: TGTGCCAGCTCCCGGGACAGGGTAAACTATGGCTACACCTTC. It encodes CASSRDRVNYGYTF.

The chain joins TRBV7-2 to TRBJ2-1; a possible D gene is TRBD2 (6 bases). The CDR3 consists of 16 residues. Germline V lookup: CDR1 SGHTA, CDR2 FQGNSA. V gave up 4 bases and J gave up 4 bases, with 17 bases separating them. The CDR3 DNA is TGTGCCAGCAGCTCCCCGGGCCTCGCGGGATACAATGAGCAGTTCTTC. It specifies CASSSPGLAGYNEQFF. Filled out from reference TRBV7-2 and TRBJ2-1, the complete variable domain reads GAGVSQSPSNKVTEKGKDVELRCDPISGHTALYWYRQSLGQGLEFLIYFQGNSAPDKSGLPSDRFSAERTGGSVSTLTIQRTQQEDSAVYLCASSSPGLAGYNEQFFGPGTRLTVL.

The V and J genes are TRBV5-1 and TRBJ2-1; D perhaps matches TRBD2 (7 bases). CDR1 is SGHRS and CDR2 is YFSETQ in the germline V gene. This CDR3 contains 18 residues. The germline V and J ends were trimmed by 5 bases and 0 bases, with 21 bases remaining between them. CDR3 region: CASRSLGGRQGSYNEQFF. The CDR3 DNA reads as TGCGCCAGCAGGTCCCTGGGGGGGCGGCAAGGCTCCTACAATGAGCAGTTCTTC.

Of note for this clone: Other nucleotide sequences in the sample specify the same CDR3. The chain couples TRBV6-5 to TRBJ2-2; perhaps TRBD1 as D (5 bases). Trimming pared 0 bases from V and 4 bases from J, leaving 12 bases between. This CDR3 is built from 16 residues. CDR1 and CDR2 (germline): MNHEY, SVGAGI. The CDR3 DNA is TGTGCCAGCAGTTACTCTGGCAGGGTCGGCACCGGGGAGCTGTTTTTT. It codes for CASSYSGRVGTGELFF.

The chain uses TRBV6-5 and TRBJ1-1; 7 bases are a match to TRBD1. Germline V lookup: CDR1 MNHEY, CDR2 SVGAGI. The CDR3 loop spans 15 amino acids. The junction had 8 bases not matched to a gene; V was cut back by 5 bases and J by 2 bases. The CDR3 region has the DNA TGTGCCAGCAGTCCCGTCGGACAGGTAAACACTGAAGCTTTCTTT. This codes for CASSPVGQVNTEAFF.

This rearrangement joins TRBV5-1 to TRBJ1-4; TRBD1 agrees at 9 bases. V trimming: 0 bases; J trimming: 5 bases; junction bases outside the gene matches: 14. The CDR3 has 19 residues. Germline V CDR1 and CDR2: SGHRS, YFSETQ. The CDR3: CASSLVRGAGQGVNEKLFF. The CDR3 DNA reads as TGCGCCAGCAGCTTGGTCCGGGGCGCGGGACAGGGAGTGAATGAAAAACTGTTTTTT.

The J gene is TRBJ2-7, the V gene TRBV19; a weak D match, TRBD2 (6 bases). The CDR3 consists of 14 residues. CDR1 is LNHDA, CDR2 SQIVND, per germline (reference sequence). V lost 1 base to trimming and J lost 5 bases, with 12 bases between them. The CDR3 protein is CASSIGLSGDEQYF. CDR3 bases: TGTGCCAGTAGTATAGGACTCTCGGGGGACGAGCAGTACTTC.

J is TRBJ2-1 and V is TRBV19; D possibly corresponds to TRBD2 (7 bases). CDR1 is LNHDA and CDR2 is SQIVND in the germline V gene (reference sequence). Trimming shortened V by 3 bases and J by 4 bases, and 13 bases separated the two germline ends. This CDR3 has 15 amino acids. CDR3 in DNA: TGTGCCAGTAGTATCCTGAGCGGGACATACAATGAGCAGTTCTTC. Its protein is CASSILSGTYNEQFF.

V and J are TRBV5-4 and TRBJ1-1, with 7 bases aligning to TRBD1. This CDR3 has 16 amino acids. Germline loops: CDR1 SGHNT, CDR2 YYREEE (reference sequence). With V trimmed by 4 bases and J by 6 bases, 15 bases remained unmatched. The CDR3 region is CASSLADRGPEPEAFF. The DNA for the CDR3 is TGTGCCAGCAGCCTGGCAGATAGGGGGCCTGAACCTGAAGCTTTCTTT.

The V call is TRBV10-3, the J call TRBJ2-3; 10 bases are a match to TRBD2. The junction had 10 bases not matched to a gene; V was cut back by 7 bases and J by 6 bases. CDR1 and CDR2 (germline): ENHRY, SYGVKD. The CDR3 is 15 residues long. This CDR3 reads CAIKSEAGGGDTQYF. The DNA for the CDR3 is TGTGCCATCAAGTCAGAAGCGGGGGGGGGCGATACGCAGTATTTT.